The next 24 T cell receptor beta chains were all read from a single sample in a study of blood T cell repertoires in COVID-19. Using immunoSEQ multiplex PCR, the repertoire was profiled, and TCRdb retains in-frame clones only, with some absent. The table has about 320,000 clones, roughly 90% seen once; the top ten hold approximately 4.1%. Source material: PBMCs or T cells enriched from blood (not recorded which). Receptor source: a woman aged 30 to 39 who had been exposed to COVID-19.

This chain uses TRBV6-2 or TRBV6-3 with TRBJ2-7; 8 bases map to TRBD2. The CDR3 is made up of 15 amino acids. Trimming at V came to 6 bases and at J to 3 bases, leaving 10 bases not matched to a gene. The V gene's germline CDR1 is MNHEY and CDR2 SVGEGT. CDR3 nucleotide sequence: TGTGCCAGCAGCCTCGAGCGGGGGAAAAACTACGAGCAGTACTTC. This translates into CASSLERGKNYEQYF.

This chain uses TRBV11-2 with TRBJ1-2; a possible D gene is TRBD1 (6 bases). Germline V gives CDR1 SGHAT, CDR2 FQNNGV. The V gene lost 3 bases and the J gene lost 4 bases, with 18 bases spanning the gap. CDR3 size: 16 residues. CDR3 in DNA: TGTGCCAGCAGCTTGGCCCGGACAGCAGGTCCCTATGGCTACACCTTC. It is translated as CASSLARTAGPYGYTF. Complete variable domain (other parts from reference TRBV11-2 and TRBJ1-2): EAGVAQSPRYKIIEKRQSVAFWCNPISGHATLYWYQQILGQGPKLLIQFQNNGVVDDSQLPKDRFSAERLKGVDSTLKIQPAKLEDSAVYLCASSLARTAGPYGYTFGSGTRLTVV.

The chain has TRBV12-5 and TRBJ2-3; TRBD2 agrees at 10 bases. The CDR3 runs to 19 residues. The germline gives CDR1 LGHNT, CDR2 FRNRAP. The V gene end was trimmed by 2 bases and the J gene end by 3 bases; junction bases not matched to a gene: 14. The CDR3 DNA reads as TGTGCTAGTGGTTTGTTGGGCATTCTTAGCGGGGGGTTGACAGATACGCAGTATTTT. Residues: CASGLLGILSGGLTDTQYF.

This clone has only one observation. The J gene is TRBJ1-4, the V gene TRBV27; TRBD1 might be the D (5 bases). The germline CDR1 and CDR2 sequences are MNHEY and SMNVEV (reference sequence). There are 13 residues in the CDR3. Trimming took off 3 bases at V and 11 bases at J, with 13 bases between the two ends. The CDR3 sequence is CASSLGGQGKLFF. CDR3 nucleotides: TGTGCCAGCAGTTTGGGTGGGCAGGGCAAACTGTTTTTT.

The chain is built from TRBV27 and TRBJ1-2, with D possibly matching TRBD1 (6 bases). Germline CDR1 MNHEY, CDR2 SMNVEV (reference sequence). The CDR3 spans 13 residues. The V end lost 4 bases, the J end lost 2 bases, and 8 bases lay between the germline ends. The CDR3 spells CASSYQGNYGYTF. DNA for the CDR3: TGTGCCAGCAGTTATCAGGGGAACTATGGCTACACCTTC.

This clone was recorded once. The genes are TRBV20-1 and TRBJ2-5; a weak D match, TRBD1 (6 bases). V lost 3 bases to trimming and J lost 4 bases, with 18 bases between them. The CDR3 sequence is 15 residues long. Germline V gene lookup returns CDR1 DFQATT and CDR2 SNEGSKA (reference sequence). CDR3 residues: CSASYPMDRAETQYF. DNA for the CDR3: TGCAGTGCTAGTTATCCCATGGACAGAGCAGAGACCCAGTACTTC.

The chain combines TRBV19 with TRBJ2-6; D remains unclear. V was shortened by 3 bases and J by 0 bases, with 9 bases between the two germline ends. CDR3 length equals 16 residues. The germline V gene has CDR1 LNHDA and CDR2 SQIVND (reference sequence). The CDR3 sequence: CASSIRQFSGANVLTF. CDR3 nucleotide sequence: TGTGCCAGTAGTATCCGACAATTCTCTGGGGCCAACGTCCTGACTTTC.

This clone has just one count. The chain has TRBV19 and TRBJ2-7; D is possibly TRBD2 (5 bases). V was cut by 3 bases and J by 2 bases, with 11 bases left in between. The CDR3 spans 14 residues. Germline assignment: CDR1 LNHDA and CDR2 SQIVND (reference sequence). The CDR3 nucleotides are TGTGCCAGTAGTATCGGACTGACTACCTACGAGCAGTACTTC. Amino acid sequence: CASSIGLTTYEQYF.

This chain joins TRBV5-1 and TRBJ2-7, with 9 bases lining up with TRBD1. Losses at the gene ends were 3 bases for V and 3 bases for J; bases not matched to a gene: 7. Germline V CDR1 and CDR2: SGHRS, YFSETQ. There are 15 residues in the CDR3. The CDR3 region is CASSYPGQGNYEQYF. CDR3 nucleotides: TGCGCCAGCAGCTACCCGGGACAGGGTAACTACGAGCAGTACTTC.

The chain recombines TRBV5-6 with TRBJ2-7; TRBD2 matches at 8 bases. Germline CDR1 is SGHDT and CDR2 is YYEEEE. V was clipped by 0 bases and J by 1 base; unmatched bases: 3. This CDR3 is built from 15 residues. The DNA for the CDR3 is TGTGCCAGCAGCTTGGTTAGCGGGGCTTCCTACGAGCAGTACTTC. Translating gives CASSLVSGASYEQYF.

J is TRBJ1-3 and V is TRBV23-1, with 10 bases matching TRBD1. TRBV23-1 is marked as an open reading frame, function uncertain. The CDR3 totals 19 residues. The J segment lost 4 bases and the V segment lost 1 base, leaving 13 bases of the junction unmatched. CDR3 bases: TGCGCCAGCAGTCAATATGGATTCGAGGACAGGGGGGGAGGAAACACCATATATTTT. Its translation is CASSQYGFEDRGGGNTIYF.

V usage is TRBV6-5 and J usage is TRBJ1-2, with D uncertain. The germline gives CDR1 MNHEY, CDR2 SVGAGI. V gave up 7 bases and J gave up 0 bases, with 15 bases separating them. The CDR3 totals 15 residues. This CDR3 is CASTKTRPANYGYTF. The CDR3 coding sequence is TGTGCCAGCACCAAAACACGTCCCGCTAACTATGGCTACACCTTC.

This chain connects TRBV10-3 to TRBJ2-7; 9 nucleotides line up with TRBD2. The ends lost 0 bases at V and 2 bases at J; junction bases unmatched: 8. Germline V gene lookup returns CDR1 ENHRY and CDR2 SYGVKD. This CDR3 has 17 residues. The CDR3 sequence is CAISESGGSGGTYEQYF. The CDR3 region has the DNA TGTGCCATCAGTGAGTCAGGGGGTAGCGGGGGAACCTACGAGCAGTACTTC.

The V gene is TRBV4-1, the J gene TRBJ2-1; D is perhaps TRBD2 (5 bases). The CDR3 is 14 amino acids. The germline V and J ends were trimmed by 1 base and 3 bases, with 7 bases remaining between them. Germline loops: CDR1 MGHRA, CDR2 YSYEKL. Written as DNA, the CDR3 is TGCGCCAGCAGCCAAGGCGGGTACTACAATGAGCAGTTCTTC. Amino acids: CASSQGGYYNEQFF.

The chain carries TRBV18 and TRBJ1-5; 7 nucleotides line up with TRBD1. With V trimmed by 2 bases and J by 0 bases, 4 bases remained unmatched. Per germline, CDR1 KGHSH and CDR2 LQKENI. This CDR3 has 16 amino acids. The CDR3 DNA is TGTGCCAGCTCACCATACGACAGGGCTAGCAATCAGCCCCAGCATTTT. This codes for CASSPYDRASNQPQHF.

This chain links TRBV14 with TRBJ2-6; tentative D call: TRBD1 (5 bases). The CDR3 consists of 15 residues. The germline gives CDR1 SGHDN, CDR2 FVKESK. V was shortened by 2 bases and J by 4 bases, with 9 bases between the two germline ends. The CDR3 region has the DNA TGTGCCAGCAGCCAACAGGGTTCCGGGGCCAACGTCCTGACTTTC. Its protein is CASSQQGSGANVLTF. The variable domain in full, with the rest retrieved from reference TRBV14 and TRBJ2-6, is EAGVTQFPSHSVIEKGQTVTLRCDPISGHDNLYWYRRVMGKEIKFLLHFVKESKQDESGMPNNRFLAERTGGTYSTLKVQPAELEDSGVYFCASSQQGSGANVLTFGAGSRLTVL.

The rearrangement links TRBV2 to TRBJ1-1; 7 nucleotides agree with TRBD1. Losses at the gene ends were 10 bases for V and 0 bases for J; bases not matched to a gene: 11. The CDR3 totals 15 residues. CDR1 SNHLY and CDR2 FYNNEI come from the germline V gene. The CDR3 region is CATTSRTGLNTEAFF. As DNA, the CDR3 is TGTGCCACCACTAGTAGGACAGGCTTGAACACTGAAGCTTTCTTT.

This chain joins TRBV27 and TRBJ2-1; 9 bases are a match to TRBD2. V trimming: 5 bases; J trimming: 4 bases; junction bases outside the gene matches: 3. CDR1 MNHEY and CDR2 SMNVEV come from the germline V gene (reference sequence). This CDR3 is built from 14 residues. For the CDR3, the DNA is TGTGCCAGCAGTGATAGCGGGGGATACAATGAGCAGTTCTTC. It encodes CASSDSGGYNEQFF.

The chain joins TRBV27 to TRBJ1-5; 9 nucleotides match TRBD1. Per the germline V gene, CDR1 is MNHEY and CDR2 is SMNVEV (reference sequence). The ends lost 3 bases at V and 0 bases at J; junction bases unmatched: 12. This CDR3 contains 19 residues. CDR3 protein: CASSLLGQGWTYSNQPQHF. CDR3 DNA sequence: TGTGCCAGCAGTTTGTTGGGACAGGGTTGGACATATAGCAATCAGCCCCAGCATTTT.

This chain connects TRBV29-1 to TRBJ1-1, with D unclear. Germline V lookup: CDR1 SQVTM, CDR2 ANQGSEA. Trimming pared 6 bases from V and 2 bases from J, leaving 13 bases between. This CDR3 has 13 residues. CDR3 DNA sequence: TGCAGCGTCGGGAAGGTTTATAACACTGAAGCTTTCTTT. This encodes CSVGKVYNTEAFF. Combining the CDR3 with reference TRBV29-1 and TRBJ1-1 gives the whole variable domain SAVISQKPSRDICQRGTSLTIQCQVDSQVTMMFWYRQQPGQSLTLIATANQGSEATYESGFVIDKFPISRPNLTFSTLTVSNMSPEDSSIYLCSVGKVYNTEAFFGQGTRLTVV.

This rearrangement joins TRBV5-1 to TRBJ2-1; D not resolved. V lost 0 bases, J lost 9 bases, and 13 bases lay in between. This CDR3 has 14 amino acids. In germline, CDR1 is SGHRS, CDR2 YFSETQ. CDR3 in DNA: TGCGCCAGCAGCTTGGGGCAGGCTATAGGTGAGCAGTTCTTC. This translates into CASSLGQAIGEQFF.

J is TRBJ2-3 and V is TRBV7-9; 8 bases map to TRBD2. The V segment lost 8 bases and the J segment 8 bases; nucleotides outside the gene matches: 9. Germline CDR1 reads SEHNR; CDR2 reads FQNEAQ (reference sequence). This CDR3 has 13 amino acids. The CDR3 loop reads CASGLAGGFTQYF. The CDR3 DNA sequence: TGTGCCAGCGGTCTCGCGGGGGGCTTTACGCAGTATTTT.

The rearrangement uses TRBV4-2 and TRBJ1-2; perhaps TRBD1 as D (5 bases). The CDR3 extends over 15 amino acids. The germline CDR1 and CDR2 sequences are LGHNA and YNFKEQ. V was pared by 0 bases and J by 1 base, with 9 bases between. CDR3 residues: CASSQDDSYNYGYTF. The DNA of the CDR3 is TGTGCCAGCAGCCAAGATGACAGCTATAACTATGGCTACACCTTC.

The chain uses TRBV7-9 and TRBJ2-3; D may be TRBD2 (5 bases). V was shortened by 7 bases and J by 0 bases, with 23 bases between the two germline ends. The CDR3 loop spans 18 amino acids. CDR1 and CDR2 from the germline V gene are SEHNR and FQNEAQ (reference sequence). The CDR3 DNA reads TGTGCCAGCATCGAATCCGGACGGGAAACCCCTAGCACAGATACGCAGTATTTT. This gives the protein CASIESGRETPSTDTQYF.